This T cell receptor (beta chain) emerged from a study of early T cells in non-severe SARS-CoV-2 infection. Study at large: Unpaired chains resulted from sequencing bulk RNA of unsorted whole blood.

This clonotype turned up a few times. Its antigen remains unidentified. V dropped 3 bases and J dropped 7; count of bases not matched to a gene: 9. Per germline, CDR1 DFQATT and CDR2 SNEGSKA (reference sequence). CDR3 length: 15 amino acids. cDNA molecules, individually, were tagged with unique molecular identifiers. TCRdb called the 5' RACE reads again in MiXCR, with one record for every CDR3 protein. This table holds tens of thousands of distinct CDR3 sequences, 12% found once. Study-level results: Anti-spike CD8 responses were favored in VDJdb matching, and private and CD4 specificities were missed.

The specimen was whole blood. The origin of this receptor is an adult who was a healthcare worker with PCR-confirmed SARS-CoV-2 infection or an uninfected control (not recorded which). The chain recombines TRBV20-1 with TRBJ2-2; 9 bases map to TRBD1. This CDR3 reads CSASNRDRAHGELFF. The CDR3 coding sequence is TGCAGTGCTAGTAACCGGGACAGGGCTCACGGGGAGCTGTTTTTT.